This passage covers 21 T cell receptor beta chains from one sample sequenced in a study of shared clonotypes between healthy human individuals. TCRdb's copy holds only in-frame clones and misses some; the assay was immunoSEQ multiplex PCR. Of under 850,000 clones in the sample, roughly two thirds were seen once. The sequenced sample consisted of memory CD4+ T cells sorted from blood. Subset reported: CD45RA-negative fraction. These receptors originate from a woman aged 25 to 39 in good health.

V is TRBV28 and J is TRBJ1-2; D not resolved. Trimming cost V 6 bases and J 4 bases, with 15 bases left between them. Germline CDR1 reads MDHEN; CDR2 reads SYDVKM. The CDR3 has 14 amino acids. Here the CDR3 DNA reads TGTGCCAGCAGGATGCAACCCCCCGCCTATGGCTACACCTTC. Its protein product is CASRMQPPAYGYTF.

This chain connects TRBV28 to TRBJ2-7; TRBD1 aligns across 9 bases. The CDR3 runs 14 residues. Germline lookup yields CDR1 MDHEN and CDR2 SYDVKM. The V and J ends lost 6 bases and 6 bases, in that order; junction bases with no gene match: 9. The chain's CDR3 is CASSSPGTGREQYF. As DNA, the CDR3 is TGTGCCAGCAGCTCCCCCGGGACAGGGCGCGAGCAGTACTTC.

The chain joins TRBV6-5 to TRBJ2-1; TRBD2 matches at 11 bases. Losses at the gene ends were 6 bases for V and 4 bases for J; bases not matched to a gene: 5. Germline CDR1 reads MNHEY; CDR2 reads SVGAGI. CDR3 length: 15 amino acids. The CDR3, as DNA: TGTGCCAGCAGCCAGACTAGCGGGGCGTACAATGAGCAGTTCTTC. It specifies CASSQTSGAYNEQFF.

This clone came up once. The J gene is TRBJ2-5, the V gene TRBV11-3, with 14 positions matching TRBD2. Germline-derived CDR1 and CDR2 are SGHNT and YENEEA. V gave up 5 bases and J gave up 5 bases; unmatched junction bases: 10. The CDR3 is 17 amino acids. This CDR3 is CASSPGTSGSARETQYF. In DNA form, the CDR3 reads TGTGCCAGCAGCCCTGGGACTAGCGGGAGCGCTCGGGAGACCCAGTACTTC.

V usage is TRBV28 and J usage is TRBJ2-5, with TRBD1 identical over 7 bases. CDR1 and CDR2 (germline): MDHEN, SYDVKM. The CDR3 spans 15 residues. The trim removed 6 bases at V and 1 base at J, leaving 8 bases unmatched. The CDR3 region is CASSQQGTTQETQYF. DNA of the CDR3: TGTGCCAGCAGCCAACAGGGGACCACCCAAGAGACCCAGTACTTC.

This rearrangement joins TRBV29-1 to TRBJ2-5; the D gene is possibly TRBD1 (5 bases). V gave up 6 bases and J gave up 3 bases, with 14 bases separating them. The CDR3 is 13 amino acids. CDR1 is SQVTM and CDR2 is ANQGSEA in the germline V gene. As DNA, the CDR3 is TGCAGCGTAGGGGCGGCATTGGAAGAGACCCAGTACTTC. Translating gives CSVGAALEETQYF.

This chain's CDR3 is CASSSGVGPYGYTF. In DNA form, the CDR3 reads TGTGCCAGCAGCTCAGGGGTCGGACCTTATGGCTACACCTTC. The rearrangement joins TRBV7-2 to TRBJ1-2; a weak D match, TRBD1 (6 bases). The CDR3 runs 14 residues. The V gene's germline CDR1 is SGHTA and CDR2 FQGNSA. Trimming pared 4 bases from V and 5 bases from J, leaving 14 bases between.

The chain has TRBV19 and TRBJ2-3; perhaps TRBD1 as D (6 bases). V gave up 6 bases and J gave up 9 bases, with 25 bases separating them. Germline assignment: CDR1 LNHDA and CDR2 SQIVND (reference sequence). The CDR3 covers 16 residues. The CDR3 loop reads CASRPPRQGIDTTQYF. The CDR3 DNA follows: TGTGCCAGTAGGCCTCCCCGCCAGGGGATAGATACGACGCAGTATTTT.

Notes on this clone: The same CDR3 arises from other DNA sequences in this sample as well. The rearrangement uses TRBV7-2 and TRBJ1-5; no definite D call. The CDR3 has 15 amino acids. Germline-derived CDR1 and CDR2 are SGHTA and FQGNSA. With 6 bases removed from V and 1 base from J, the gap between germline ends came to 13 bases. CDR3 nucleotide sequence: TGTGCCAGCAGTCCGACGGCTTTAAGCAATCAGCCCCAGCATTTT. Its translation: CASSPTALSNQPQHF.

The chain joins TRBV5-1 to TRBJ2-1; the match to TRBD2 covers 8 bases. Looked up from germline, CDR1 is SGHRS and CDR2 is YFSETQ. The trim removed 6 bases at V and 4 bases at J, leaving 6 bases unmatched. The CDR3 loop spans 14 amino acids. DNA for the CDR3: TGCGCCAGCAAAGGCCTAGCGGGTTACAATGAGCAGTTCTTC. Protein sequence: CASKGLAGYNEQFF.

The chain couples TRBV10-1 to TRBJ1-1; D is ambiguous. Deletions cut 0 bases from V and 0 bases from J, with 5 bases between. The CDR3 runs to 14 residues. Germline CDR1 reads WNHNN; CDR2 reads SYGVQD (reference sequence). The CDR3 protein is CASSESTMNTEAFF. As DNA, the CDR3 is TGCGCCAGCAGTGAGTCCACAATGAACACTGAAGCTTTCTTT.

The sample holds many counts of this clone. V gene TRBV5-6 combines with J gene TRBJ2-4; 7 bases agree with TRBD1. The CDR3 is made up of 14 amino acids. V gave up 4 bases and J gave up 5 bases; unmatched junction bases: 6. Germline V gives CDR1 SGHDT, CDR2 YYEEEE. The CDR3 region is CASSLTGLQNIQYF. Here the CDR3 DNA reads TGTGCCAGCAGCCTGACAGGGCTCCAAAACATTCAGTACTTC.

The chain joins TRBV7-2 to TRBJ2-7; 7 bases align to TRBD1. V shed 5 bases, J shed 6 bases, and the junction held 10 bases outside the gene matches. This CDR3 is built from 14 residues. From germline, CDR1 is SGHTA and CDR2 FQGNSA. CDR3 residues: CASSTGVPAGEQYF. The DNA for the CDR3 is TGTGCCAGCAGCACAGGGGTCCCGGCGGGCGAGCAGTACTTC.

This chain connects TRBV6-5 to TRBJ1-3; D unresolved. The CDR3 runs to 14 residues. V was cut by 5 bases and J by 8 bases, with 16 bases left in between. Germline lookup yields CDR1 MNHEY and CDR2 SVGAGI. The CDR3 DNA follows: TGTGCCAGCAGTGATCGGTCCGGAGTGGACACCATATATTTT. Its translation is CASSDRSGVDTIYF.

This sequence joins TRBV28 and TRBJ2-4; 7 bases align to TRBD1. V was clipped by 8 bases and J by 12 bases; unmatched bases: 10. Germline loops: CDR1 MDHEN, CDR2 SYDVKM. This CDR3 comprises 12 residues. The CDR3: CASGSYRGDQYF. CDR3 nucleotide sequence: TGTGCCAGCGGATCATACAGGGGTGATCAGTACTTC.

This chain links TRBV14 with TRBJ2-7; 15 bases map to TRBD2. Germline V CDR1 and CDR2: SGHDN, FVKESK. The CDR3 has 15 amino acids. V shed 1 base and J 12 bases; nucleotides not matched to a gene: 7. CDR3 residues: CASSQAGTSGRFPYF. The CDR3 DNA follows: TGTGCCAGCAGCCAAGCTGGGACTAGCGGGAGGTTTCCGTACTTC. The whole variable domain, remainder taken from reference TRBV14 and TRBJ2-7, is EAGVTQFPSHSVIEKGQTVTLRCDPISGHDNLYWYRRVMGKEIKFLLHFVKESKQDESGMPNNRFLAERTGGTYSTLKVQPAELEDSGVYFCASSQAGTSGRFPYFGPGTRLTVT.

This chain uses TRBV18 with TRBJ2-1; TRBD1 matches 10 bases. The CDR3 runs 16 residues. V dropped 4 bases and J dropped 5; count of bases not matched to a gene: 8. Germline V CDR1 and CDR2: KGHSH, LQKENI. The CDR3 sequence is CASSLLGQGRHNEQFF. The CDR3 DNA sequence: TGTGCCAGCTCACTACTGGGACAGGGGAGGCACAATGAGCAGTTCTTC. Complete variable domain (other parts from reference TRBV18 and TRBJ2-1): NAGVMQNPRHLVRRRGQEARLRCSPMKGHSHVYWYRQLPEEGLKFMVYLQKENIIDESGMPKERFSAEFPKEGPSILRIQQVVRGDSAAYFCASSLLGQGRHNEQFFGPGTRLTVL.

The J gene is TRBJ2-2, the V gene TRBV7-3; the match to TRBD2 covers 9 bases. Germline lookup yields CDR1 SGHTA and CDR2 FQGTGA. V shed 5 bases, J shed 7 bases, and the junction held 14 bases outside the gene matches. CDR3 size: 17 residues. The CDR3 DNA reads TGTGCCAGCAGCCGCGAGGGGCAGGCGGGAGGGTTCGGGGAGCTGTTTTTT. Amino acids: CASSREGQAGGFGELFF.

V gene TRBV28 combines with J gene TRBJ1-2, with D uncertain. CDR3 length: 11 residues. V shed 4 bases and J shed 4 bases, with 4 bases lying between them. The germline V gene has CDR1 MDHEN and CDR2 SYDVKM. CDR3 protein: CASSSIYGYTF. CDR3 sequence (DNA): TGTGCCAGCAGTTCCATCTATGGCTACACCTTC.

This clone was observed at least ten times. Other DNA sequences in this specimen translate into the identical CDR3. V usage is TRBV7-9 and J usage is TRBJ1-2, with D perhaps TRBD1 (6 bases). The germline V gene encodes CDR1 SEHNR and CDR2 FQNEAQ (reference sequence). This CDR3 is 14 amino acids long. Deletions cut 1 base from V and 3 bases from J, with 9 bases between. CDR3 loop: CASSLETGHYGYTF. CDR3 nucleotide sequence: TGTGCCAGCAGCTTAGAAACAGGGCACTATGGCTACACCTTC.

The chain has TRBV2 and TRBJ2-4; D not certain. The CDR3 is 14 amino acids. The ends were cut back, 7 bases at V and 0 bases at J, with 10 bases in the middle. CDR1 is SNHLY and CDR2 is FYNNEI in the germline V gene. This CDR3 is CASIGGIAKNIQYF. The CDR3 coding sequence is TGTGCCAGCATTGGCGGAATAGCCAAAAACATTCAGTACTTC. Supplemented by reference TRBV2 and TRBJ2-4, the full variable domain reads EPEVTQTPSHQVTQMGQEVILRCVPISNHLYFYWYRQILGQKVEFLVSFYNNEISEKSEIFDDQFSVERPDGSNFTLKIRSTKLEDSAMYFCASIGGIAKNIQYFGAGTRLSVL.